This T cell receptor beta chain originates from a study of T cell responses to AZD1222 COVID-19 vaccine. Study in general: Samples with a second dose at about 4 or about 12 weeks were pooled together. Study-wide results and caveats: Donors were mostly white British, more females; clonal diversity possibly underestimated.

TCRdb keeps only in-frame clones here, not all; method: immunoSEQ multiplex PCR. Of about 110,000 clones listed, around 92% are singletons. In the case of this clone: Its target is unknown.

The CDR3 consists of 16 residues. Here the sequenced sample was peripheral blood, taken on day 0 of AZD1222 vaccination. The receptor was isolated from an adult in good health. The chain is built from TRBV21-1 and TRBJ1-2; the D call in the table, TRBD1, was not verified against the DNA. TRBV21-1 is marked as a pseudogene. The CDR3, as DNA: TGTGCCAGCCGACCGGGACATACTTCACCAAACTATGGCTACACCTTC. Amino acids: CASRPGHTSPNYGYTF.